Each of the 7 T cell receptor beta chains below was sequenced from the same sample in a study of blood T cells in healthy people across ages. Primed by a sample-barcoded 5' primer and a J-beta primer mix, a second PCR proceeded for 7 to 11 cycles. TCRdb reprocessed the 5' RACE reads via MiXCR and lists one record per CDR3 protein. The repertoire holds about 780,000 distinct CDR3 sequences, with about 42% as singletons. Material: blood. The receptors were gathered from a man older than 75 in good health.

This chain links TRBV28 with TRBJ1-4; TRBD1 agrees at 7 bases. J lost 8 bases, V lost 6 bases, and 6 bases had no gene match. Germline loops: CDR1 MDHEN, CDR2 SYDVKM. CDR3 size: 13 residues. CDR3 amino acids: CASRPTGREKLFF. The CDR3, as DNA: TGTGCCAGCAGACCGACAGGGAGAGAAAAACTGTTTTTT.

This chain connects TRBV15 to TRBJ2-5, with TRBD1 identical over 7 bases. CDR3 length: 15 residues. Losses at the gene ends were 4 bases for V and 4 bases for J; bases not matched to a gene: 9. CDR1 and CDR2 (germline): LNHNV, YYDKDF (reference sequence). CDR3 residues: CATSTTRQGRETQYF. The DNA for the CDR3 is TGTGCCACCAGCACCACCCGACAGGGAAGAGAGACCCAGTACTTC.

The V gene is TRBV7-2, the J gene TRBJ2-3; D is perhaps TRBD2 (5 bases). Looked up from germline, CDR1 is SGHTA and CDR2 is FQGNSA. V lost 4 bases and J lost 1, with 18 bases in between. CDR3 length: 17 residues. CDR3 nucleotides: TGTGCCAGCAGCTATGACTTCGAGGGAGCGGGCACAGATACGCAGTATTTT. This sequence encodes CASSYDFEGAGTDTQYF.

This clonotype showed up just a few times. This rearrangement joins TRBV5-5 to TRBJ1-5; unclear D gene. Germline CDR1 is SGHKS and CDR2 is YYEKEE (reference sequence). The CDR3 covers 16 residues. Trimming stripped 0 bases from V and 1 base from J, with 11 bases between. DNA for the CDR3: TGTGCCAGCAGCTTGGGCGGGGAACTAAGCAATCAGCCCCAGCATTTT. Its translation: CASSLGGELSNQPQHF.

This clonotype was detected ten times or more. The chain recombines TRBV15 with TRBJ1-4, with TRBD1 as a possible D gene (5 bases). From germline, CDR1 is LNHNV and CDR2 YYDKDF (reference sequence). The V gene lost 0 bases and the J gene lost 6 bases, with 14 bases spanning the gap. The CDR3 extends over 16 amino acids. The CDR3 region is CATSRDFRDGDEKLFF. CDR3 coding DNA: TGTGCCACCAGCAGAGACTTCCGGGACGGAGATGAAAAACTGTTTTTT. Looking up the rest from reference TRBV15 and TRBJ1-4 gives the full variable domain: DAMVIQNPRYQVTQFGKPVTLSCSQTLNHNVMYWYQQKSSQAPKLLFHYYDKDFNNEADTPDNFQSRRPNTSFCFLDIRSPGLGDTAMYLCATSRDFRDGDEKLFFGSGTQLSVL.

This clonotype was seen at least ten times. One base away lies a much larger clone, so this may be a sequencing read error. This rearrangement joins TRBV20-1 to TRBJ2-1; unclear D gene. Germline assignment: CDR1 DFQATT and CDR2 SNEGSKA (reference sequence). The CDR3 has 13 amino acids. The V gene lost 5 bases and the J gene lost 8 bases, with 16 bases spanning the gap. DNA for the CDR3: TGCAGTGCTGAATGGGATTCGATGGATGAGCAGTTCTTC. Translation gives CSAEWDSMDEQFF.

The chain has TRBV29-1 and TRBJ2-1; 13 positions agree with TRBD2. The germline CDR1 and CDR2 sequences are SQVTM and ANQGSEA. After removal of 4 bases from V and 2 bases from J, the junction contained 11 bases not matched to a gene. The CDR3 runs 18 residues. The CDR3 spells CSVAPRTSGSGAYNEQFF. CDR3 coding DNA: TGCAGCGTTGCCCCTAGGACTAGCGGGAGTGGGGCCTACAATGAGCAGTTCTTC.